The present T cell receptor (beta chain) was sequenced within a study of blood T cell repertoires in COVID-19. About the research overall: The study drew acute and convalescent COVID-19 samples from the United States, Italy and Spain.

The CDR3 has 14 residues. The V end lost 3 bases, the J end lost 4 bases, and 14 bases lay between the germline ends. The germline CDR1 and CDR2 sequences are DFQATT and SNEGSKA (reference sequence). Method: immunoSEQ multiplex PCR; TCRdb's copy keeps in-frame clones and lacks some. The table includes about 290,000 clones, around 86% detected once. The chain uses TRBV20-1 and TRBJ2-3; D might be TRBD2 (5 bases). The clonotype originates from a woman aged 40 to 49 who had recovered from COVID-19. The sample taken for sequencing was PBMCs or T cells enriched from blood (not recorded which). The CDR3 loop is CSASLGLEADTQYF. CDR3 DNA sequence: TGCAGTGCTAGTCTTGGACTCGAAGCAGATACGCAGTATTTT.